The 24 T cell receptor beta chains reported below all come from one sample, sequenced in a study of cytomegalovirus exposure and HLA in healthy donors. This PCR relied on a set of 60 Vbeta primers and 13 Jbeta primers. The repertoire was sequenced with immunoSEQ multiplex PCR; TCRdb's copy has only in-frame clones and lacks some. The sample consists of over 120,000 clones, 65% to 85% of them appearing once. Sequencing was performed on PBMCs. All receptors derive from a man aged 45 to 65 in good health and CMV-seronegative.

The rearrangement joins TRBV6-4 to TRBJ1-4; the match to TRBD1 covers 7 bases. Germline V gene sequence: CDR1 MRHNA, CDR2 SNTAGT. This CDR3 has 15 amino acids. The trim removed 4 bases at V and 2 bases at J, leaving 4 bases unmatched. The CDR3 bases are TGTGCCAGCAGTGCCAACAGGGGCACTAATGAAAAACTGTTTTTT. Translating it yields CASSANRGTNEKLFF.

The rearrangement links TRBV10-3 to TRBJ1-1; 7 nucleotides agree with TRBD1. V trimming: 3 bases; J trimming: 3 bases; junction bases outside the gene matches: 7. The CDR3 sequence is 15 residues long. CDR1 and CDR2 (germline): ENHRY, SYGVKD. In DNA, the CDR3 is TGTGCCATCAGTGACCCTACAGGGGCCCACACTGAAGCTTTCTTT. This sequence encodes CAISDPTGAHTEAFF.

This clone was observed a handful of times. The chain links TRBV4-1 to TRBJ2-7; 7 nucleotides match TRBD1. CDR1 MGHRA and CDR2 YSYEKL come from the germline V gene. This CDR3 is 15 amino acids long. The V and J ends lost 4 bases and 2 bases, in that order; junction bases with no gene match: 8. The CDR3 sequence: CASSLYGTATYEQYF. Here the CDR3 DNA reads TGCGCCAGCAGCCTTTACGGGACAGCTACCTACGAGCAGTACTTC.

This chain joins TRBV7-3 and TRBJ2-3; D might be TRBD2 (6 bases). Trimming took 4 bases from V and 1 from J, leaving 12 bases between them. The CDR3 loop spans 15 amino acids. In germline, CDR1 is SGHTA, CDR2 FQGTGA. CDR3 region: CASSSRDFRTDTQYF. Here the CDR3 DNA reads TGTGCCAGCAGCTCCCGGGACTTTCGCACAGATACGCAGTATTTT.

This clone was seen just once. V usage is TRBV19 and J usage is TRBJ1-5; the D gene is possibly TRBD1 (5 bases). Trimming took 1 base from V and 5 from J, leaving 15 bases between them. CDR3 size: 16 residues. Germline CDR1 is LNHDA and CDR2 is SQIVND (reference sequence). The CDR3 bases are TGTGCCAGTAGTATAGGGGGGGTAAGAGAGGATCAGCCCCAGCATTTT. Residues: CASSIGGVREDQPQHF.

This clone was seen a handful of times. The chain carries TRBV5-1 and TRBJ2-1; 9 bases map to TRBD1. The CDR3 has 15 amino acids. Germline V gene lookup returns CDR1 SGHRS and CDR2 YFSETQ. The V segment lost 0 bases and the J segment 7 bases; nucleotides outside the gene matches: 5. CDR3 in amino acids: CASSLEGDRVNEQFF. Here the CDR3 DNA reads TGCGCCAGCAGCTTGGAAGGGGACAGGGTTAATGAGCAGTTCTTC.

This sequence joins TRBV2 and TRBJ1-5, with D unresolved. Germline V lookup: CDR1 SNHLY, CDR2 FYNNEI. The CDR3 consists of 11 residues. Trimming removed 5 bases from V and 6 bases from J, with 5 bases in between. CDR3 sequence: CASSYSQPQHF. For the CDR3, the DNA is TGTGCCAGCAGTTACAGTCAGCCCCAGCATTTT. The whole variable domain, filled in from reference TRBV2 and TRBJ1-5, reads EPEVTQTPSHQVTQMGQEVILRCVPISNHLYFYWYRQILGQKVEFLVSFYNNEISEKSEIFDDQFSVERPDGSNFTLKIRSTKLEDSAMYFCASSYSQPQHFGDGTRLSIL.

The chain is built from TRBV6-1 and TRBJ1-2; TRBD1 is a possible D gene (5 bases). The CDR3 loop spans 14 amino acids. Looked up from germline, CDR1 is MNHNS and CDR2 is SASEGT. V was trimmed by 3 bases and J by 6 bases, leaving 14 bases between them. Here the CDR3 reads CASSDRPGRDGYTF. CDR3 bases: TGTGCCAGCAGTGATAGACCAGGGAGGGATGGCTACACCTTC.

The gene calls are TRBV18 and TRBJ2-1; no firm D call. V lost 3 bases to trimming and J lost 9 bases, with 9 bases between them. CDR3 length: 12 amino acids. The germline V gene has CDR1 KGHSH and CDR2 LQKENI. The CDR3 coding sequence is TGTGCCAGCTCACCGCCCCTCGGTGAGCAGTTCTTC. It translates to CASSPPLGEQFF.

The chain is built from TRBV4-1 and TRBJ2-1; 8 bases are a match to TRBD2. The germline V gene has CDR1 MGHRA and CDR2 YSYEKL. With 5 bases clipped from V and 4 bases from J, the junction kept 10 bases outside the gene matches. This CDR3 contains 16 residues. CDR3 sequence reads: CASSKILAGDYNEQFF. The DNA for the CDR3 is TGCGCCAGCAGCAAAATTCTAGCGGGTGATTACAATGAGCAGTTCTTC.

The V call is TRBV5-1, the J call TRBJ2-7; weak D call: TRBD2 (6 bases). Germline V gene sequence: CDR1 SGHRS, CDR2 YFSETQ. The V end was cut by 0 bases, the J end by 3 bases, with 13 bases between. The CDR3 is 15 amino acids. CDR3 amino acids: CASSLEAGFNYEQYF. The CDR3 DNA reads as TGCGCCAGCAGCTTGGAGGCGGGGTTCAACTACGAGCAGTACTTC.

The V and J genes are TRBV6-5 and TRBJ2-7; 9 nucleotides align to TRBD2. CDR3 length equals 16 residues. The germline V gene encodes CDR1 MNHEY and CDR2 SVGAGI. V shed 3 bases, J shed 4 bases, and the junction held 10 bases outside the gene matches. CDR3 nucleotide sequence: TGTGCCAGCAGTTATGGGGAAGCGCTAGCGGGATACGAGCAGTACTTC. It translates to CASSYGEALAGYEQYF.

The J gene is TRBJ2-3, the V gene TRBV9, with 8 bases identical to TRBD1. This CDR3 has 17 residues. The germline V gene encodes CDR1 SGDLS and CDR2 YYNGEE. Trimming removed 3 bases from V and 1 base from J; junction bases left unmatched: 10. CDR3 in amino acids: CASSAGRTGLGTDTQYF. CDR3 in DNA: TGTGCCAGCAGCGCCGGACGGACAGGGTTGGGCACAGATACGCAGTATTTT.

The V gene is TRBV27, the J gene TRBJ2-1; TRBD1 matches 9 bases. The V gene end was trimmed by 6 bases and the J gene end by 4 bases; junction bases not matched to a gene: 7. The germline V gene encodes CDR1 MNHEY and CDR2 SMNVEV (reference sequence). The CDR3 is made up of 15 amino acids. CDR3 bases: TGTGCCAGCAGCCGGCGACAGGGGGTATACAATGAGCAGTTCTTC. It is translated as CASSRRQGVYNEQFF.

The J gene is TRBJ2-3, the V gene TRBV30; a possible D gene is TRBD1 (5 bases). V was trimmed by 0 bases and J by 2 bases, leaving 9 bases between them. Looked up from germline, CDR1 is GTSNPN and CDR2 is SVGIG (reference sequence). This CDR3 comprises 14 residues. Here the CDR3 DNA reads TGTGCCTGGAGTGTGGGGCGAAACACAGATACGCAGTATTTT. Translated, it gives CAWSVGRNTDTQYF.

The chain carries TRBV19 and TRBJ1-1; TRBD1 matches at 8 bases. The CDR3 contains 15 residues. Trimming removed 3 bases from V and 2 bases from J; junction bases left unmatched: 5. CDR1 and CDR2 (germline): LNHDA, SQIVND (reference sequence). DNA of the CDR3: TGTGCCAGTAGTATTCCCTCAGGGGGCAACACTGAAGCTTTCTTT. Its protein product is CASSIPSGGNTEAFF.

The V call is TRBV7-9, the J call TRBJ2-5, with 11 bases that match TRBD2. Germline CDR1 is SEHNR and CDR2 is FQNEAQ (reference sequence). V trimming: 6 bases; J trimming: 5 bases; junction bases outside the gene matches: 8. CDR3 length: 15 residues. CDR3 loop: CASSSTSGRSETQYF. CDR3 nucleotide sequence: TGTGCCAGCAGTTCAACTAGCGGGAGATCGGAGACCCAGTACTTC. The full variable domain, its missing parts supplied by reference TRBV7-9 and TRBJ2-5, is DTGVSQNPRHKITKRGQNVTFRCDPISEHNRLYWYRQTLGQGPEFLTYFQNEAQLEKSRLLSDRFSAERPKGSFSTLEIQRTEQGDSAMYLCASSSTSGRSETQYFGPGTRLLVL.

The chain uses TRBV5-1 and TRBJ1-1; TRBD1 agrees at 10 bases. Losses at the gene ends were 4 bases for V and 4 bases for J; bases not matched to a gene: 7. The CDR3 has 15 amino acids. Germline V gene lookup returns CDR1 SGHRS and CDR2 YFSETQ. This CDR3 is CASSQKGQGSTEAFF. CDR3 bases: TGCGCCAGCAGCCAGAAGGGACAGGGGAGCACTGAAGCTTTCTTT.

The rearrangement joins TRBV6-1 to TRBJ2-1, with D perhaps TRBD2 (6 bases). The CDR3 covers 15 residues. V shed 2 bases and J shed 3 bases, with 11 bases lying between them. Germline CDR1 is MNHNS and CDR2 is SASEGT. Here the CDR3 reads CASSENQRVYNEQFF. The CDR3 DNA reads as TGTGCCAGCAGTGAAAACCAGCGGGTCTACAATGAGCAGTTCTTC.

The chain is built from TRBV28 and TRBJ1-1; D not resolved. Germline CDR1 is MDHEN and CDR2 is SYDVKM. The ends were cut back, 3 bases at V and 7 bases at J, with 12 bases in the middle. The CDR3 covers 13 residues. CDR3 DNA sequence: TGTGCCAGCAGTTTGGCGGGATCATATGAAGCTTTCTTT. As protein: CASSLAGSYEAFF.

The chain recombines TRBV18 with TRBJ2-5; D is undetermined. Deletions cut 4 bases from V and 2 bases from J, with 8 bases between. There are 13 residues in the CDR3. Germline V lookup: CDR1 KGHSH, CDR2 LQKENI. For the CDR3, the DNA is TGTGCCAGCTCACGGGCCATTCAAGAGACCCAGTACTTC. Translation gives CASSRAIQETQYF.

V gene TRBV5-1 combines with J gene TRBJ2-5, with TRBD1 identical over 7 bases. Germline CDR1 is SGHRS and CDR2 is YFSETQ. V lost 3 bases and J lost 2; bases outside the gene matches: 13. The CDR3 is 17 residues long. DNA for the CDR3: TGCGCCAGCAGCTCCACAGGGGCCAGTCCACTTCAAGAGACCCAGTACTTC. Amino acids: CASSSTGASPLQETQYF.

The chain links TRBV19 to TRBJ2-5; 12 bases are shared with TRBD2. After removal of 6 bases from V and 3 bases from J, the junction contained 11 bases not matched to a gene. The CDR3 spans 17 residues. Looked up from germline, CDR1 is LNHDA and CDR2 is SQIVND (reference sequence). The CDR3 reads CASRSRGLAGGKETQYF. CDR3 sequence (DNA): TGTGCCAGTAGATCGCGCGGGCTAGCGGGGGGGAAAGAGACCCAGTACTTC.

The rearrangement joins TRBV5-5 to TRBJ1-5; 9 nucleotides line up with TRBD1. V trimming: 0 bases; J trimming: 6 bases; junction bases outside the gene matches: 4. The CDR3 loop spans 15 amino acids. In germline, CDR1 is SGHKS, CDR2 YYEKEE (reference sequence). The CDR3 protein is CASSLERQGGQPQHF. In DNA form, the CDR3 reads TGTGCCAGCAGCTTGGAGAGACAGGGGGGTCAGCCCCAGCATTTT. Combining the CDR3 with reference TRBV5-5 and TRBJ1-5 gives the whole variable domain DAGVTQSPTHLIKTRGQQVTLRCSPISGHKSVSWYQQVLGQGPQFIFQYYEKEERGRGNFPDRFSARQFPNYSSELNVNALLLGDSALYLCASSLERQGGQPQHFGDGTRLSIL.